Listed below are T cell receptor beta chains from one sample, sequenced in a study of blood T cell repertoires in COVID-19. The data were produced by immunoSEQ multiplex PCR, yet TCRdb's version contains in-frame clones alone and is incomplete. Of under 350,000 clones in the sample, 85% were seen once. The sample consisted of peripheral blood. The receptors come from a human donor in a cohort sampled during active COVID-19. CDR3s include the opening cysteine and the closing phenylalanine or tryptophan. D genes are given only for firm matches. The size field is filled for only some rows; it gives once, few, many or a size class.

j_call	clone_size	cdr3_length	d_call	v_call	cdr3_aa
TRBJ2-7	-	15	-	TRBV2	CASSHLAVRSYEQYF
TRBJ1-5	-	17	-	TRBV7-8	CASSRLGGEGGGQPQHF
TRBJ2-2	-	16	TRBD1	TRBV5-1	CASSSLTGKDVGELFF
TRBJ2-7	-	13	TRBD2	TRBV7-2	CASIGGRAGEQYF
TRBJ2-2	-	13	-	TRBV7-6	CASSLQGTGELFF
TRBJ1-5	-	12	-	TRBV18	CASSPGAQPQHF
TRBJ2-7	-	13	-	TRBV28	CASSGASWYEQYF
TRBJ2-5	-	13	-	TRBV11-1	CASSPTLEETQYF
TRBJ2-7	-	19	TRBD2	TRBV28	CASSFGEGSGLAVFYEQYF
TRBJ2-3	-	15	-	TRBV4-3	CASSQDPQGGNTQYF
TRBJ2-1	-	14	-	TRBV3-1/TRBV3-2	CASSRGGQYNEQFF
TRBJ2-7	-	14	TRBD2	TRBV5-1	CASSLDSGGYEQYF
TRBJ1-2	many	14	TRBD1	TRBV11-2	CASRGTGGKSGYTF
TRBJ1-3	-	15	-	TRBV7-6	CASSLTGTPGNTIYF
TRBJ2-3	-	14	TRBD2	TRBV28	CASSYSGSEDTQYF
TRBJ2-5	-	13	TRBD2	TRBV6-5	CASISAGEGTQYF
TRBJ1-2	-	12	-	TRBV4-1	CASSINEGRYTF
TRBJ2-1	-	15	TRBD2	TRBV11-2	CASSGQLAGVGEQFF
TRBJ2-2	-	16	-	TRBV7-6	CASSLVPAPNTGELFF
TRBJ2-7	-	14	TRBD2	TRBV7-2	CASSLAGGPSEQYF
TRBJ2-3	-	12	-	TRBV6-1	CASSEWRATQYF
TRBJ2-7	once	18	TRBD2	TRBV30	CAWRPGPQQSGRLYEQYF
TRBJ2-1	-	14	-	TRBV12-5	CASGSGLPYNEQFF
TRBJ2-3	-	12	-	TRBV18	CASSATEDTQYF
TRBJ2-7	-	18	-	TRBV28	CASSPISLDPISSYEQYF
TRBJ2-1	-	13	-	TRBV24-1	CATAGSSYNEQFF
TRBJ2-5	few	12	TRBD1	TRBV6-6	CAATGTQETQYF
TRBJ1-4	-	13	TRBD1	TRBV18	CASSRQGGEKLFF
TRBJ1-2	once	13	TRBD1	TRBV19	CASGGQGNYGYTF
TRBJ1-1	-	16	-	TRBV7-8	CASSSGHQPRGTEAFF
TRBJ2-3	-	17	-	TRBV20-1	CSASRKARRGFTDTQYF
TRBJ2-3	-	17	TRBD2	TRBV5-4	CASSSGGGGKITDTQYF
TRBJ2-5	-	16	-	TRBV24-1	CATSDLQDFGEETQYF
TRBJ2-7	-	16	TRBD1	TRBV30	CAWSRGGFGTGGEQYF
TRBJ2-7	-	13	-	TRBV2	CASGACQGCEQYF
TRBJ2-7	-	13	-	TRBV27	CASSLTGAYEQYF
TRBJ2-1	-	15	-	TRBV10-3	CATRSVPGSYNEQFF